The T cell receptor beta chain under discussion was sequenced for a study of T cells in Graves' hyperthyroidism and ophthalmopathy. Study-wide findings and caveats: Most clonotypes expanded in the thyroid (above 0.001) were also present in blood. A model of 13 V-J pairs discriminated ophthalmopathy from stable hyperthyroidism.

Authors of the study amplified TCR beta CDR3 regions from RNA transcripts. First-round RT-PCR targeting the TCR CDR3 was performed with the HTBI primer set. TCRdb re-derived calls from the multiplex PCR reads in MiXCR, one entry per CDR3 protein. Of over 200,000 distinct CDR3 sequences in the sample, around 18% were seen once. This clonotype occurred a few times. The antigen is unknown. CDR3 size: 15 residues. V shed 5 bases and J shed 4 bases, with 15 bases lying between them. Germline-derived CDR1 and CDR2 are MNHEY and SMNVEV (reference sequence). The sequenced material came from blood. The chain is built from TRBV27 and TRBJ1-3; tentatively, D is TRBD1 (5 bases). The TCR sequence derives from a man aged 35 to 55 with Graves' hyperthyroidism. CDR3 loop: CASSPAGGTGNTIYF. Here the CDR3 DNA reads TGTGCCAGCAGTCCCGCCGGGGGGACGGGAAACACCATATATTTT.